These T cell receptor beta chains were read from a single sample in a study of post-analysis software for immune sequencing data. TCRdb independently ran MiXCR on the PCR reads; one entry per CDR3 protein. This sample carries about 770,000 distinct CDR3 sequences, more than 45% of them seen once, and the ten largest clones take 4.9%. Sample: blood. Source of these receptors: a girl aged 10-17 years with multiple sclerosis. CDR3s include the opening cysteine and the closing phenylalanine or tryptophan. The D gene is left open where the match is weak. Clone size appears in some rows only: once, few, many, or a class for an expanded clone.

many	TRBV7-3	TRBD2	TRBJ2-3	TGTGCCAGCAGCTGGGGACTAGCTACAGATACGCAGTATTTT	CASSWGLATDTQYF
.	TRBV7-9	TRBD2	TRBJ2-7	TGTGCCAGCAGCACCGAGCGGGGGCCTATGTACGAGCAGTACTTC	CASSTERGPMYEQYF
.	TRBV20-1	.	TRBJ2-3	TGCAGTGGGACAGAGTCCCTAGCGGACCCCACAGATACGCAGTATTTT	CSGTESLADPTDTQYF
.	TRBV4-3	TRBD1	TRBJ2-1	TGCGCCAGCAGCCATACAGGGACAGGGGATGAGCAGTTCTTC	CASSHTGTGDEQFF
.	TRBV4-1	.	TRBJ2-7	TGCGCCAGCAGCCAAGGTCAGGGACTCTACGAGCAGTACTTC	CASSQGQGLYEQYF
once	TRBV28	TRBD1	TRBJ2-7	TGTGCCAGCAGTTTATTTGCGGGACAGGGACACTACGAGCAGTACTTC	CASSLFAGQGHYEQYF
few	TRBV5-1	TRBD2	TRBJ2-5	TGCGCCAGCAGCTTCAGCGGGGGGGGACAAGAGACCCAGTACTTC	CASSFSGGGQETQYF
.	TRBV29-1	.	TRBJ2-7	TGCAGCGTTGAAGATAGTAGCGCGAACTACAATGAGCAGTACTTC	CSVEDSSANYNEQYF
.	TRBV27	.	TRBJ1-2	TGTGCCAGCAGGGAACCCGGACGCATAACCAATGGCTACACCTTC	CASREPGRITNGYTF
.	TRBV3-1	.	TRBJ2-1	TGTGCCAGCAGCCAAGAACTAGGCAGGGCCAATGAGCAGTTCTTC	CASSQELGRANEQFF
.	TRBV20-1	.	TRBJ1-1	TGCAGTGCTAGAGAGGCTATGACTGAAGCTTTCTTT	CSAREAMTEAFF
.	TRBV6-2/TRBV6-3	TRBD2	TRBJ2-5	TGTGCCAGCAGTTACTCGATGCATGGGACTAGCGGGAGGTTAGGGAGCAGGGAAGAGACCCAGTACTTC	CASSYSMHGTSGRLGSREETQYF
once	TRBV5-5	.	TRBJ1-2	TGTGCCAGCAGCTTGGGAGCCCCGGCGGGTCCTGGCTACACCTTC	CASSLGAPAGPGYTF
many	TRBV29-1	.	TRBJ2-5	TGCAGCGTTGATAGCGGAGAGACCCAGTACTTC	CSVDSGETQYF
once	TRBV12-3/TRBV12-4	.	TRBJ1-2	TGTGCCAGCCCCGACGAGGGGGACTATGGCTACACCTTC	CASPDEGDYGYTF
once	TRBV10-3	.	TRBJ2-3	TGTGCCATCAGTGATCGGGGCCCCCAAGGCGCAGATACGCAGTATTTT	CAISDRGPQGADTQYF
.	TRBV10-2	.	TRBJ2-3	TGCGCCAGCAGTGAGACTATCGGGGGATCAGATACGCAGTATTTT	CASSETIGGSDTQYF
.	TRBV5-5	.	TRBJ1-1	TGTGCCAGCAGCTGGGACCTGGGCACTGAAGCTTTCTTT	CASSWDLGTEAFF
few	TRBV25-1	TRBD1	TRBJ1-2	TGTGCCAGCAGTGAACGGACAGGTGGGAACTATGGCTACACCTTC	CASSERTGGNYGYTF
few	TRBV29-1	TRBD2	TRBJ2-7	TGCAGCACGAAAGGACTAGCGGGAGGCGAGCAGTACTTC	CSTKGLAGGEQYF
.	TRBV4-1	TRBD2	TRBJ2-1	TGCGCCAGCAGCCAAGGGGCTGGGACTAGCGGATTACAAGAGACCCAGTTCTTC	CASSQGAGTSGLQETQFF
.	TRBV20-1	TRBD1	TRBJ2-3	TGCAGTGCTATACCGGGACAGTTGGTACCAGATACGCAGTATTTT	CSAIPGQLVPDTQYF
few	TRBV2	.	TRBJ2-3	TGTGCCAGCAGTGAGTTTGCCGGGTCTAGCACAGATACGCAGTATTTT	CASSEFAGSSTDTQYF
.	TRBV20-1	TRBD2	TRBJ2-3	TGCAGTGCTAGAGATGCTAGCGGGAGGAAGGGAACAGATACGCGGTATTTT	CSARDASGRKGTDTRYF
.	TRBV10-3	.	TRBJ2-3	TGTGCCATCAGTGACGAGAGAGATACGCAGTATTTT	CAISDERDTQYF
few	TRBV6-5	TRBD2	TRBJ2-7	TGTGCCAGCAGTTTTAGAACTAGCGGGTTCTCCTACGAGCAGTACTTC	CASSFRTSGFSYEQYF
.	TRBV18	.	TRBJ2-3	TGTGCCAGCTCACCGGGGGTGTTTGATACGCAGTATTTT	CASSPGVFDTQYF
.	TRBV18	TRBD2	TRBJ2-7	TGTGCCAGCTCACCGTTTCTCACGGGAGGTCGGTACGAGCAGTACTTC	CASSPFLTGGRYEQYF
.	TRBV20-1	.	TRBJ2-7	TGCAGTGCAGCAATGGCGCAACACTCCTACGAGCAGTACTTC	CSAAMAQHSYEQYF
few	TRBV4-1	TRBD2	TRBJ2-1	TGCGCCAGCAGCCAACATATAGCGGGCGGGGCCTACAATGAGCAGTTCTTC	CASSQHIAGGAYNEQFF
.	TRBV12-3/TRBV12-4	TRBD1	TRBJ1-2	TGTGCCAGCGGGGACAGCCTCTTTAACTATGGCTACACCTTC	CASGDSLFNYGYTF
.	TRBV5-1	.	TRBJ2-1	TGCGCCAGCAGCTTCCGGGGTAAGCTGGATGAGCAGTTCTTC	CASSFRGKLDEQFF